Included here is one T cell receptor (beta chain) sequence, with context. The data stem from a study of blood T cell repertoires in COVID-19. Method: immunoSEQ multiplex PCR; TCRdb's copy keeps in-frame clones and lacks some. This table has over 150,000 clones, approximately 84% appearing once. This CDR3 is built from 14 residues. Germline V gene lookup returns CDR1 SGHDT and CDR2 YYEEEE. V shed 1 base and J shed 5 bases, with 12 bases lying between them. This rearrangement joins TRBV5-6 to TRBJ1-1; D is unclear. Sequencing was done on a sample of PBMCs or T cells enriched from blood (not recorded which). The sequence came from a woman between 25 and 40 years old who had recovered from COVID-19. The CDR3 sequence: CASSLRGVGTEAFF. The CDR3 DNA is TGTGCCAGCAGCTTGCGGGGAGTGGGGACTGAAGCTTTCTTT. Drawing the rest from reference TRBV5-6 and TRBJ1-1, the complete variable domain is DAGVTQSPTHLIKTRGQQVTLRCSPKSGHDTVSWYQQALGQGPQFIFQYYEEEERQRGNFPDRFSGHQFPNYSSELNVNALLLGDSALYLCASSLRGVGTEAFFGQGTRLTVV.